One sample yielded the 10 T cell receptor beta chains listed below, sequenced in a study of shared clonotypes between healthy human individuals. Only in-frame clones appear in the TCRdb table, and some are missing; sequencing was by immunoSEQ multiplex PCR. The data show roughly 2 million clones, approximately 94% seen once. As defined, naive CD8 cells were CD45RO-negative and positively selected for CCR7, with terminally differentiated effector memory CD45RA+ cells excluded. The material sequenced was naive CD8+ T cells sorted from blood. The receptor set was obtained from a man aged 18 to 29 in good health.

This clone appeared a single time. The genes are TRBV6-1 and TRBJ2-7; the match to TRBD1 covers 8 bases. The germline V gene encodes CDR1 MNHNS and CDR2 SASEGT. This CDR3 is 14 amino acids long. Trimming cost V 7 bases and J 0 bases; bases outside gene matches: 5. CDR3 coding DNA: TGTGCCAGCATTTGGACAGGGAGCTCCTACGAGCAGTACTTC. It specifies CASIWTGSSYEQYF.

DNA of the CDR3: TGTGCCAGCAGCCCGGGACTAGCGGGAGGGCTGCCTGACAATGAGCAGTTCTTC. Translated: CASSPGLAGGLPDNEQFF. The chain combines TRBV7-8 with TRBJ2-1, with 16 bases aligning to TRBD2. The CDR3 is 18 amino acids. In germline, CDR1 is SGHVS, CDR2 FQNEAQ. The ends lost 5 bases at V and 5 bases at J; junction bases unmatched: 9.

V is TRBV27 and J is TRBJ2-1, with 12 bases lining up with TRBD2. This CDR3 is 17 amino acids long. V lost 4 bases, J lost 5 bases, and 9 bases stayed unmatched. Per germline, CDR1 MNHEY and CDR2 SMNVEV (reference sequence). The CDR3 loop reads CASSSLTSGGTNNEQFF. As DNA, the CDR3 is TGTGCCAGCAGTTCTCTTACTAGCGGGGGGACGAACAATGAGCAGTTCTTC.

The gene calls are TRBV11-2 and TRBJ1-1; D not resolved. Trimming removed 1 base from V and 3 bases from J, with 12 bases in between. The CDR3 spans 15 residues. Per germline, CDR1 SGHAT and CDR2 FQNNGV. This CDR3 reads CASSLGDGFDTEAFF. The DNA for the CDR3 is TGTGCCAGCAGCTTAGGTGACGGTTTCGACACTGAAGCTTTCTTT.

J is TRBJ1-6 and V is TRBV7-9; unclear D gene. The V and J ends lost 1 base and 0 bases respectively, with 10 bases between them. CDR1 and CDR2 (germline): SEHNR, FQNEAQ (reference sequence). The CDR3 loop spans 17 amino acids. The DNA for the CDR3 is TGTGCCAGCAGCTTAGAGGAAGGGAGCTCCTATAATTCACCCCTCCACTTT. This encodes CASSLEEGSSYNSPLHF.

The V and J genes are TRBV6-5 and TRBJ2-7; 10 nucleotides match TRBD2. The V segment lost 4 bases and the J segment 3 bases; nucleotides outside the gene matches: 6. This CDR3 is 15 amino acids long. Germline CDR1 and CDR2: MNHEY and SVGAGI. CDR3 bases: TGTGCCAGCAGTTTAGGACTAGCGGATCTCTACGAGCAGTACTTC. Protein sequence: CASSLGLADLYEQYF.

Of note for this clone: The same CDR3 is also encoded by other DNA sequences in this sample. This chain joins TRBV27 and TRBJ1-2; 11 bases match TRBD1. The CDR3 extends over 13 amino acids. V shed 3 bases, J shed 8 bases, and the junction held 2 bases outside the gene matches. CDR1 is MNHEY and CDR2 is SMNVEV in the germline V gene (reference sequence). CDR3 in DNA: TGTGCCAGCAGTTTTGGGACAGGGGGGGGCTACACCTTC. It codes for CASSFGTGGGYTF.

This clone was found once. The chain is built from TRBV5-6 and TRBJ2-1; TRBD2 agrees at 9 bases. Germline CDR1 is SGHDT and CDR2 is YYEEEE. This CDR3 spans 13 amino acids. J lost 5 bases, V lost 7 bases, and 4 bases had no gene match. The CDR3 loop is CASGLAGNNEQFF. The CDR3 DNA is TGTGCCAGCGGGCTAGCGGGAAACAATGAGCAGTTCTTC.

To note about this clone: Other nucleotide sequences from this sample produce the same CDR3. This chain joins TRBV10-3 and TRBJ1-1, with D hard to call. Germline V gene sequence: CDR1 ENHRY, CDR2 SYGVKD. The CDR3 has 15 residues. V was pared by 0 bases and J by 1 base, with 9 bases between. The CDR3 region is CAISESGSGNTEAFF. CDR3 in DNA: TGTGCCATCAGTGAGTCTGGGTCGGGGAACACTGAAGCTTTCTTT.

This clone was found once. V usage is TRBV7-8 and J usage is TRBJ1-4; D not resolved. The V gene lost 1 base and the J gene lost 4 bases, with 7 bases spanning the gap. Germline lookup yields CDR1 SGHVS and CDR2 FQNEAQ. The CDR3 consists of 14 residues. CDR3 nucleotides: TGTGCCAGCAGCTTAGTGACCCATAATGAAAAACTGTTTTTT. The encoded protein is CASSLVTHNEKLFF.